This T cell receptor beta chain was retrieved from a study of Graves' ophthalmopathy and Graves' hyperthyroidism. With regard to this clonotype: Its antigen is as yet unknown.

Amplification of the TCR beta CDR3 regions used RNA transcripts (as template). RT-PCR in the first round used HTBI primers; a second-round multiplex PCR followed. TCRdb re-derived calls from the multiplex PCR reads in MiXCR, one entry per CDR3 protein. The profile shows approximately 700,000 distinct CDR3 sequences, roughly 41% of them singletons. In germline, CDR1 is DFQATT, CDR2 SNEGSKA (reference sequence). This CDR3 has 15 residues. V lost 8 bases, J lost 1 base, and 12 bases stayed unmatched. Ophthalmopathy donors' eye disease showed moderate-to-severe activity, CAS of at least 3, NOSPECS of at least 4 and duration under 3 months. It was from 10 ml of fresh peripheral blood that the PBMCs came. The study's findings and limits: Ophthalmopathy progression predictions by the model showed 72.22% specificity and approximately 71% sensitivity. Blood samples also showed most expanded thyroid clonotypes exceeding 0.001 frequency.

Material: peripheral blood. The rearrangement links TRBV20-1 to TRBJ1-2; 8 bases map to TRBD1. The sequence derives from an adult man with Graves' ophthalmopathy. In DNA, the CDR3 is TGCAGTTACCTCAGAACAGGGGGACTTAACTATGGCTACACCTTC. Translating it yields CSYLRTGGLNYGYTF.